This is a list of T cell receptor beta chains from one sample in a study of blood T cell repertoires in COVID-19. Clones were sequenced by immunoSEQ multiplex PCR, and TCRdb holds only the in-frame ones, with some missing. The sample includes 150,000 to 200,000 clones, more than 75% of them seen just once. Source material: peripheral blood. All receptors come from a human donor in a cohort sampled during active COVID-19. Each CDR3 is given with its conserved first and last residue. Each record gives: D gene, J gene, V gene, CDR3 length, clone size, CDR3 protein. A D gene is named only where the DNA matches it firmly. For some rows the clone size is stated as once, few or many, or as a class when expanded; others skip it.

d_call: NA
j_call: TRBJ1-6
v_call: TRBV5-1
cdr3_length: 15
clone_size: NA
cdr3_aa: CASSSTGVLLSPLHF

d_call: TRBD1
j_call: TRBJ1-6
v_call: TRBV12-3/TRBV12-4
cdr3_length: 13
clone_size: NA
cdr3_aa: CASSRDRFSPLHF

d_call: NA
j_call: TRBJ2-7
v_call: TRBV2
cdr3_length: 13
clone_size: once
cdr3_aa: CADRRARGYEQYF

d_call: TRBD1
j_call: TRBJ1-3
v_call: TRBV5-5
cdr3_length: 15
clone_size: NA
cdr3_aa: CASSLGGQGANTIYF

d_call: TRBD1
j_call: TRBJ2-7
v_call: TRBV11-2
cdr3_length: 16
clone_size: NA
cdr3_aa: CASRAQVGTGSYEQYF

d_call: NA
j_call: TRBJ1-2
v_call: TRBV9
cdr3_length: 15
clone_size: NA
cdr3_aa: CASSVGPASGDGYTF

d_call: NA
j_call: TRBJ1-5
v_call: TRBV6-5
cdr3_length: 15
clone_size: NA
cdr3_aa: CATSTTPGGNQPQHF

d_call: TRBD2
j_call: TRBJ2-1
v_call: TRBV5-6
cdr3_length: 14
clone_size: NA
cdr3_aa: CASSLTAGYNEQFF

d_call: NA
j_call: TRBJ2-7
v_call: TRBV5-1
cdr3_length: 15
clone_size: NA
cdr3_aa: CASSLEGRLFSEQYF

d_call: TRBD2
j_call: TRBJ2-1
v_call: TRBV4-1
cdr3_length: 16
clone_size: NA
cdr3_aa: CASSHERGLHMNEQFF

d_call: NA
j_call: TRBJ2-1
v_call: TRBV30
cdr3_length: 16
clone_size: NA
cdr3_aa: CAWSQGAGSSYNEQFF

d_call: NA
j_call: TRBJ1-2
v_call: TRBV7-2
cdr3_length: 13
clone_size: NA
cdr3_aa: CASSADTDYGYTF

d_call: TRBD1
j_call: TRBJ1-2
v_call: TRBV2
cdr3_length: 18
clone_size: NA
cdr3_aa: CASSGPGQGAGRNYGYTF

d_call: NA
j_call: TRBJ1-2
v_call: TRBV6-5
cdr3_length: 15
clone_size: NA
cdr3_aa: CASSYSTGTSYGYTF

d_call: TRBD1
j_call: TRBJ2-7
v_call: TRBV7-2
cdr3_length: 15
clone_size: NA
cdr3_aa: CASSWGAQGAYEQYF

d_call: NA
j_call: TRBJ2-2
v_call: TRBV18
cdr3_length: 17
clone_size: NA
cdr3_aa: CASSSIQGSANTGELFF

d_call: TRBD1
j_call: TRBJ1-2
v_call: TRBV24-1
cdr3_length: 14
clone_size: NA
cdr3_aa: CATSDSRTGLRYTF

d_call: TRBD2
j_call: TRBJ2-2
v_call: TRBV19
cdr3_length: 16
clone_size: NA
cdr3_aa: CASIGRGNPNTGELFF

d_call: TRBD1
j_call: TRBJ1-2
v_call: TRBV4-2
cdr3_length: 15
clone_size: NA
cdr3_aa: CASSQTGTGGSGYTF

d_call: TRBD2
j_call: TRBJ2-7
v_call: TRBV28
cdr3_length: 16
clone_size: NA
cdr3_aa: CASSTRLAGSSYEQYF

d_call: NA
j_call: TRBJ2-1
v_call: TRBV6-5
cdr3_length: 12
clone_size: NA
cdr3_aa: CASRSGVLKQFF

d_call: NA
j_call: TRBJ2-1
v_call: TRBV7-6
cdr3_length: 17
clone_size: NA
cdr3_aa: CASSSEGLGSSYNEQFF

d_call: NA
j_call: TRBJ1-5
v_call: TRBV24-1
cdr3_length: 11
clone_size: NA
cdr3_aa: CATGVNQPQHF

d_call: NA
j_call: TRBJ2-1
v_call: TRBV10-1
cdr3_length: 16
clone_size: NA
cdr3_aa: CASTGNGRGTGNEQFF

d_call: NA
j_call: TRBJ2-3
v_call: TRBV6-5
cdr3_length: 15
clone_size: NA
cdr3_aa: CASSQDGGPMYTQYF

d_call: NA
j_call: TRBJ1-2
v_call: TRBV28
cdr3_length: 13
clone_size: once
cdr3_aa: CASSPRLEYGYTF

d_call: TRBD2
j_call: TRBJ2-1
v_call: TRBV24-1
cdr3_length: 15
clone_size: NA
cdr3_aa: CATSDPGTNYNEQFF

d_call: TRBD2
j_call: TRBJ2-7
v_call: TRBV27
cdr3_length: 15
clone_size: few
cdr3_aa: CASRARLAGVPEQYF

d_call: NA
j_call: TRBJ1-2
v_call: TRBV6-2/TRBV6-3
cdr3_length: 12
clone_size: once
cdr3_aa: CASSYPNYGYTF

d_call: TRBD1
j_call: TRBJ2-7
v_call: TRBV19
cdr3_length: 15
clone_size: NA
cdr3_aa: CASSSTRGSSYEQYF

d_call: NA
j_call: TRBJ2-7
v_call: TRBV30
cdr3_length: 14
clone_size: NA
cdr3_aa: CAWSAGGGLHEQYF

d_call: TRBD2
j_call: TRBJ2-1
v_call: TRBV19
cdr3_length: 19
clone_size: NA
cdr3_aa: CASSLRIATLLAVNNEQFF